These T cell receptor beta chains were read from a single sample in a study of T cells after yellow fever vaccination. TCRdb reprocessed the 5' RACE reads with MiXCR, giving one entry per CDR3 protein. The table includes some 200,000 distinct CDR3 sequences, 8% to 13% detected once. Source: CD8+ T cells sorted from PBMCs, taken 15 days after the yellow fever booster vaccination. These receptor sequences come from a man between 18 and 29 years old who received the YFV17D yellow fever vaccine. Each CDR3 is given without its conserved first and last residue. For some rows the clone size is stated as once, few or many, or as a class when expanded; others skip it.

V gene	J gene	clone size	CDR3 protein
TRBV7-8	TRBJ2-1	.	ASSILASEQF
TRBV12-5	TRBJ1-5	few	ASALGPDSNQPQH
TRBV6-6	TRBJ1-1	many	ASSHRQNTEAF
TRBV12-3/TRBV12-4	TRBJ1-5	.	ASSDWRDSNQPQH
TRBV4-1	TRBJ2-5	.	ASSQGAGMETQY
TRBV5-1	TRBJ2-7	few	ASSFDGSYEQY
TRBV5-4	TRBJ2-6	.	ASRDSGANVLT
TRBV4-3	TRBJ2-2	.	ASSQGTGNGELF
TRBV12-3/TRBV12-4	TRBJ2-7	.	ASSRPGQGAYEQY
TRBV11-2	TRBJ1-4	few	ASRLGTATNEKLF
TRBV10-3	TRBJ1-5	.	ATWDGGYSNQPQH
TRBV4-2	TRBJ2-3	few	ASSPLAGFSTDTQY
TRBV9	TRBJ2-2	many	ASSVAAGGGELF
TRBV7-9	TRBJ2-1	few	ASSSSQGANNEQF
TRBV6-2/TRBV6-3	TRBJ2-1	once	ASSYPDDVGGRSFALDEQF
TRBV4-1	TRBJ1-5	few	ASSSRVVGNQPQH
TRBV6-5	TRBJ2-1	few	ASSYPEQF
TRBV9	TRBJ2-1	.	ASSPTRGNEQF
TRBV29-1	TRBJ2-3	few	SVERRGHTDTQY
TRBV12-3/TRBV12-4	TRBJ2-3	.	ASSAGLAGKGDTQY
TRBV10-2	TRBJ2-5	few	ASSESAQTGLARETQY
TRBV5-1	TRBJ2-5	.	ASSSGTIETQY
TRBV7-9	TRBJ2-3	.	ASSTGGADSRSTDTQY
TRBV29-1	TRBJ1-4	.	SLGPEKLF
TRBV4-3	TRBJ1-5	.	ASSQDTTGIDQPQH